Following are 32 T cell receptor beta chains from one sample sequenced in a study of blood T cell repertoires in COVID-19. Generated by immunoSEQ multiplex PCR, the TCRdb table keeps only in-frame clones and is missing some. The sample yields some 200,000 clones, 75% to 85% seen once. Sequencing was carried out using PBMCs or T cells enriched from blood (not recorded which). These TCRs come from a man aged 40-55 years who had recovered from COVID-19.

The chain is built from TRBV4-3 and TRBJ2-3; 10 bases line up with TRBD2. Looked up from germline, CDR1 is LGHNA and CDR2 is YSLEER. Trimming took 1 base from V and 6 from J; bases not matched to a gene: 4. The CDR3 has 15 residues. Written as DNA, the CDR3 is TGCGCCAGCAGCCAAGGGGTTAGCGGGAGGGATACGCAGTATTTT. This codes for CASSQGVSGRDTQYF.

J is TRBJ1-1 and V is TRBV2; no definite D call. Germline lookup yields CDR1 SNHLY and CDR2 FYNNEI. The CDR3 extends over 11 amino acids. Trimming left V 8 bases short and J 4 bases short, with 8 bases between. The CDR3 reads CASEESTEAFF. CDR3 in DNA: TGTGCCAGCGAGGAGAGCACTGAAGCTTTCTTT. The full variable domain, with the rest looked up from reference TRBV2 and TRBJ1-1, is EPEVTQTPSHQVTQMGQEVILRCVPISNHLYFYWYRQILGQKVEFLVSFYNNEISEKSEIFDDQFSVERPDGSNFTLKIRSTKLEDSAMYFCASEESTEAFFGQGTRLTVV.

The rearrangement uses TRBV5-8 and TRBJ1-5, with TRBD1 matching over 9 bases. Germline CDR1 and CDR2: SGHTS and YDEGEE. This CDR3 region has 17 residues. V dropped 2 bases and J dropped 6; count of bases not matched to a gene: 12. CDR3 coding DNA: TGTGCCAGCAGCTTTGATTGGGACAGGGAATATAGTCAGCCCCAGCATTTT. Encoded protein: CASSFDWDREYSQPQHF.

CDR3 nucleotides: TGTGCCACCAGTGAACCGGGACAGACGAACACCGGGGAGCTGTTTTTT. Its protein product is CATSEPGQTNTGELFF. The chain has TRBV24-1 and TRBJ2-2, with 7 bases that match TRBD1. The CDR3 consists of 16 residues. The J segment lost 0 bases and the V segment lost 4 bases, leaving 4 bases of the junction unmatched. Germline V gives CDR1 KGHDR, CDR2 SFDVKD.

The chain uses TRBV7-6 and TRBJ2-1; 7 bases line up with TRBD2. Germline V CDR1 and CDR2: SGHVS, FNYEAQ. The CDR3 covers 16 residues. V gave up 4 bases and J gave up 0 bases; unmatched junction bases: 6. The CDR3, as DNA: TGTGCCAGCAGCTCGCAGCGGACTAGCTCCTACAATGAGCAGTTCTTC. Protein product: CASSSQRTSSYNEQFF.

The CDR3 spells CASRTGTGDNQPQHF. CDR3 in DNA: TGTGCCAGCAGAACCGGGACAGGGGACAATCAGCCCCAGCATTTT. The chain couples TRBV6-5 to TRBJ1-5, with 10 positions matching TRBD1. The germline gives CDR1 MNHEY, CDR2 SVGAGI. V lost 6 bases, J lost 3 bases, and 5 bases stayed unmatched. There are 15 residues in the CDR3.

V gene TRBV4-1 combines with J gene TRBJ1-6; D may be TRBD1 (5 bases). Germline V lookup: CDR1 MGHRA, CDR2 YSYEKL. V lost 2 bases to trimming and J lost 5 bases, with 25 bases between them. The CDR3 totals 20 residues. The CDR3 loop is CASSQQRVPGGTGNNSPLHF. CDR3 nucleotides: TGCGCCAGCAGCCAACAAAGGGTCCCTGGGGGGACGGGAAATAATTCACCCCTCCACTTT.

V is TRBV9 and J is TRBJ2-7, with TRBD1 matching over 9 bases. The germline gives CDR1 SGDLS, CDR2 YYNGEE. This CDR3 region has 15 residues. J gave up 2 bases and V 0 bases, and 3 bases lay outside the gene matches. CDR3 sequence: CASSVGTGVPYEQYF. CDR3 DNA: TGTGCCAGCAGCGTAGGGACAGGGGTCCCCTACGAGCAGTACTTC.

V gene TRBV9 combines with J gene TRBJ2-3; TRBD1 matches 8 bases. This CDR3 contains 16 residues. Germline trimming cut 4 bases from V and 1 base from J; bases unmatched to any gene: 8. The V gene's germline CDR1 is SGDLS and CDR2 YYNGEE. The CDR3 reads CASSYPGTGGTDTQYF. The CDR3 DNA reads as TGTGCCAGCAGCTACCCCGGGACAGGAGGCACAGATACGCAGTATTTT.

V gene TRBV10-1 combines with J gene TRBJ2-2; 8 bases map to TRBD2. V was pared by 0 bases and J by 7 bases, with 1 base of the junction left unmatched. The CDR3 length is 14 residues. CDR1 and CDR2 (germline): WNHNN, SYGVQD (reference sequence). DNA for the CDR3: TGCGCCAGCAGTGAGTCTAGCGGGATCGGGGAGCTGTTTTTT. Residues: CASSESSGIGELFF.

V and J are TRBV7-2 and TRBJ1-2, with 8 bases aligning to TRBD1. Germline-derived CDR1 and CDR2 are SGHTA and FQGNSA. This CDR3 spans 13 amino acids. V was clipped by 5 bases and J by 5 bases; unmatched bases: 4. CDR3 sequence: CASSRDRQYGYTF. The CDR3 DNA is TGTGCCAGCAGCCGGGACAGGCAATATGGCTACACCTTC.

This chain's CDR3 is CASSWDRATSGNTIYF. The CDR3 bases are TGCGCCAGCAGCTGGGACAGGGCAACCTCTGGAAACACCATATATTTT. The chain couples TRBV5-1 to TRBJ1-3; 9 positions agree with TRBD1. The CDR3 runs to 16 residues. After removal of 3 bases from V and 0 bases from J, the junction contained 4 bases not matched to a gene. CDR1 is SGHRS and CDR2 is YFSETQ in the germline V gene.

The chain couples TRBV6-5 to TRBJ1-6; TRBD1 might be the D (6 bases). Germline values: CDR1 MNHEY, CDR2 SVGAGI. V was trimmed by 6 bases and J by 8 bases, leaving 11 bases between them. This CDR3 contains 13 residues. The CDR3 nucleotides read TGTGCCAGCAGGGTACAGGGTTATTCACCCCTCCACTTT. It yields the protein CASRVQGYSPLHF.

The chain is built from TRBV6-5 and TRBJ2-1; 10 bases are a match to TRBD2. Germline trimming cut 7 bases from V and 4 bases from J; bases unmatched to any gene: 4. CDR3 size: 14 residues. Germline V gene lookup returns CDR1 MNHEY and CDR2 SVGAGI. The CDR3 is CASTGLAEYNEQFF. The CDR3 nucleotides are TGTGCCAGCACAGGACTAGCGGAATACAATGAGCAGTTCTTC.

The V call is TRBV9, the J call TRBJ1-5; D unresolved. The CDR3 sequence is 14 residues long. Trimming took off 0 bases at V and 5 bases at J, with 9 bases between the two ends. The V gene's germline CDR1 is SGDLS and CDR2 YYNGEE. As DNA, the CDR3 is TGTGCCAGCAGCGTAGGGGCAGTACATCAGCCCCAGCATTTT. It is translated as CASSVGAVHQPQHF.

The chain is built from TRBV6-5 and TRBJ2-6; D is unresolved. Trimming took off 7 bases at V and 1 base at J, with 11 bases between the two ends. This CDR3 comprises 15 residues. The germline gives CDR1 MNHEY, CDR2 SVGAGI. CDR3 residues: CASTPGLSGANVLTF. DNA for the CDR3: TGTGCCAGCACCCCAGGTCTGTCTGGGGCCAACGTCCTGACTTTC.

This clone was detected many times. The identical CDR3 is also encoded by other nucleotide sequences in the sample. The chain combines TRBV28 with TRBJ1-6; D gene unclear. This CDR3 is 12 amino acids long. Germline CDR1 MDHEN, CDR2 SYDVKM. The V and J ends lost 5 bases and 10 bases respectively, with 9 bases between them. CDR3 sequence reads: CASSAEPSPLHF. CDR3 nucleotides: TGTGCCAGCAGTGCGGAACCCTCACCCCTCCACTTT. The full variable domain, in which reference TRBV28 and TRBJ1-6 provide the parts outside the CDR3, is DVKVTQSSRYLVKRTGEKVFLECVQDMDHENMFWYRQDPGLGLRLIYFSYDVKMKEKGDIPEGYSVSREKKERFSLILESASTNQTSMYLCASSAEPSPLHFGNGTRLTVT.

The table lists this clone with a count of one. The chain carries TRBV5-5 and TRBJ1-1, with 9 bases fitting TRBD1. Per the germline V gene, CDR1 is SGHKS and CDR2 is YYEKEE (reference sequence). The CDR3 has 15 residues. The V gene end was trimmed by 0 bases and the J gene end by 14 bases; junction bases not matched to a gene: 14. The CDR3 here is CASSLEARGQGVLFF. The CDR3 bases are TGTGCCAGCAGCTTGGAGGCCCGGGGACAGGGTGTTCTGTTCTTT.

The chain joins TRBV6-4 to TRBJ1-2; TRBD1 matches 9 bases. CDR3 size: 10 residues. The germline V gene encodes CDR1 MRHNA and CDR2 SNTAGT. V shed 5 bases, J shed 14 bases, and the junction held 3 bases outside the gene matches. In DNA form, the CDR3 reads TGTGCCAGCAGTTACAGGGGGCATACCTTC. Amino acids: CASSYRGHTF.

The gene calls are TRBV9 and TRBJ2-3; TRBD2 matches 9 bases. Germline loops: CDR1 SGDLS, CDR2 YYNGEE. This CDR3 contains 16 residues. V lost 4 bases, J lost 1 base, and 7 bases stayed unmatched. The CDR3 loop reads CASSLRIAGGTDTQYF. DNA of the CDR3: TGTGCCAGCAGCCTCCGGATAGCGGGAGGCACAGATACGCAGTATTTT.

This clone was seen more than once but under ten times. The chain links TRBV6-2 or TRBV6-3 to TRBJ2-3; possibly TRBD2 for D (5 bases). Per germline, CDR1 MNHEY and CDR2 SVGEGT. V shed 7 bases and J shed 1 base, with 21 bases lying between them. This CDR3 has 17 amino acids. Here the CDR3 DNA reads TGTGCCAGCACCCCCCAATTGTGGCGGGCGCGCACAGATACGCAGTATTTT. This gives the protein CASTPQLWRARTDTQYF.

The J gene is TRBJ1-4, the V gene TRBV19; 7 bases fit TRBD1. Germline V gives CDR1 LNHDA, CDR2 SQIVND (reference sequence). The CDR3 totals 14 residues. V gave up 7 bases and J gave up 0 bases; unmatched junction bases: 2. CDR3 sequence: CASKGQPTNEKLFF. The CDR3 region has the DNA TGTGCCAGTAAGGGACAGCCAACTAATGAAAAACTGTTTTTT. The full variable domain, its missing parts supplied by reference TRBV19 and TRBJ1-4, is DGGITQSPKYLFRKEGQNVTLSCEQNLNHDAMYWYRQDPGQGLRLIYYSQIVNDFQKGDIAEGYSVSREKKESFPLTVTSAQKNPTAFYLCASKGQPTNEKLFFGSGTQLSVL.

CDR3 in DNA: TGTGCCAGCAGCTTAGGCGATGAGCAGTTCTTC. Translated, it gives CASSLGDEQFF. The chain is built from TRBV7-9 and TRBJ2-1; D unresolved. The CDR3 consists of 11 residues. V lost 1 base and J 8 bases, leaving 3 bases between the germline ends. Germline CDR1 SEHNR, CDR2 FQNEAQ (reference sequence).

This clone showed up just a few times. The chain joins TRBV6-5 to TRBJ1-2, with D perhaps matching TRBD1 (6 bases). Trimming pared 0 bases from V and 4 bases from J, leaving 9 bases between. The V gene's germline CDR1 is MNHEY and CDR2 SVGAGI. The CDR3 contains 14 residues. CDR3: CASSYSPQGYGYTF. The DNA of the CDR3 is TGTGCCAGCAGTTACTCCCCACAGGGCTATGGCTACACCTTC.

V usage is TRBV28 and J usage is TRBJ1-4, with 8 positions matching TRBD1. With 4 bases clipped from V and 8 bases from J, the junction kept 9 bases outside the gene matches. Germline values: CDR1 MDHEN, CDR2 SYDVKM. The CDR3 is 15 residues long. The CDR3 region has the DNA TGTGCCAGCAGTTCCCAGGGGGCACAGAGGGAAAAACTGTTTTTT. Its protein product is CASSSQGAQREKLFF.

CDR3 coding DNA: TGTGCCAGCAGTTTAGCACTAGCGGGATCCGATAGCACAGATACGCAGTATTTT. Protein: CASSLALAGSDSTDTQYF. This chain uses TRBV27 with TRBJ2-3, with 10 bases matching TRBD2. The CDR3 has 18 residues. V gave up 2 bases and J gave up 0 bases; unmatched junction bases: 8. Looked up from germline, CDR1 is MNHEY and CDR2 is SMNVEV (reference sequence).

The chain combines TRBV21-1 with TRBJ2-3; the D call in the table, TRBD1, was not verified against the DNA. TRBV21-1 has pseudogene status. The CDR3 is made up of 16 amino acids. CDR3 DNA sequence: TGTGCCAGCAGCAAAGTTGGGGCAGGGGGCACAGATACGCAGTATTTT. Translating gives CASSKVGAGGTDTQYF.

A word on this clone: The same CDR3 arises from other DNA sequences in this sample as well. The chain has TRBV9 and TRBJ1-2; D perhaps matches TRBD1 (5 bases). V gave up 2 bases and J gave up 2 bases, with 7 bases separating them. Germline lookup yields CDR1 SGDLS and CDR2 YYNGEE. CDR3 length equals 13 residues. Here the CDR3 reads CASSVQGNYGYTF. DNA of the CDR3: TGTGCCAGCAGCGTGCAGGGCAACTATGGCTACACCTTC.

This sequence joins TRBV6-2 or TRBV6-3 and TRBJ2-7, with 8 bases aligning to TRBD1. CDR1 is MNHEY and CDR2 is SVGEGT in the germline V gene. The junction had 8 bases not matched to a gene; V was cut back by 5 bases and J by 8 bases. The length of the CDR3 is 13 residues. The CDR3 DNA follows: TGTGCCAGCAGTGCCGGGACAGGTTTTCAGCAGTACGTC. This encodes CASSAGTGFQQYV.

The chain links TRBV27 to TRBJ1-2; 7 bases map to TRBD1. CDR3 length equals 13 residues. With 6 bases clipped from V and 4 bases from J, the junction kept 5 bases outside the gene matches. In germline, CDR1 is MNHEY, CDR2 SMNVEV (reference sequence). CDR3 loop: CASRGGGGYGYTF. The CDR3 DNA is TGTGCCAGCAGAGGGGGCGGAGGCTATGGCTACACCTTC.

The J gene is TRBJ1-1, the V gene TRBV9; no clear D gene. Germline CDR1 SGDLS, CDR2 YYNGEE. Trimming cost V 0 bases and J 5 bases, with 11 bases left between them. This CDR3 has 14 amino acids. The CDR3 DNA sequence: TGTGCCAGCAGCGTAGGGCTGTCGGGGACTGAAGCTTTCTTT. Protein sequence: CASSVGLSGTEAFF.

This chain links TRBV6-2 or TRBV6-3 with TRBJ1-5; D remains unclear. The CDR3 extends over 13 amino acids. With 3 bases removed from V and 6 bases from J, the gap between germline ends came to 9 bases. Per germline, CDR1 MNHEY and CDR2 SVGEGT. CDR3 loop: CASSYQEAQPQHF. The CDR3 DNA sequence: TGTGCCAGCAGTTATCAGGAGGCTCAGCCCCAGCATTTT.